Below, 17 T cell receptor beta chains from the same sample are listed, as sequenced in a study of blood T cell repertoires in COVID-19. Profiling relied on immunoSEQ multiplex PCR, and the TCRdb table lists in-frame clones only, not all of them. Of about 300,000 clones in the sample, less than 85% were seen once. Sequenced input: PBMCs or T cells enriched from blood (not recorded which). The origin of the receptors is a woman in her twenties or thirties who had been exposed to COVID-19.

The rearrangement joins TRBV7-9 to TRBJ2-5, with TRBD2 identical over 7 bases. The CDR3 has 16 residues. V gave up 1 base and J gave up 1 base; unmatched junction bases: 6. CDR1 is SEHNR and CDR2 is FQNEAQ in the germline V gene (reference sequence). CDR3 amino acids: CASSLGTSGGQETQYF. CDR3 nucleotide sequence: TGTGCCAGCAGCTTAGGAACCTCGGGAGGCCAAGAGACCCAGTACTTC.

The V call is TRBV7-6, the J call TRBJ2-3; D not resolved. The ends were cut back, 5 bases at V and 4 bases at J, with 13 bases in the middle. The CDR3 loop spans 14 amino acids. The V gene's germline CDR1 is SGHVS and CDR2 FNYEAQ. CDR3 coding DNA: TGTGCCAGCAGCATCGACCGACTGTCAGATACGCAGTATTTT. Protein: CASSIDRLSDTQYF.

Only a few counts were recorded for this clone. The chain recombines TRBV20-1 with TRBJ1-3, with a possible D match to TRBD1 (5 bases). V lost 3 bases and J 0 bases, leaving 15 bases between the germline ends. The length of the CDR3 is 16 residues. The germline CDR1 and CDR2 sequences are DFQATT and SNEGSKA (reference sequence). DNA for the CDR3: TGCAGTGCTAGTCAGCATTCAGGGCTCTCTGGAAACACCATATATTTT. The encoded protein is CSASQHSGLSGNTIYF.

The genes are TRBV28 and TRBJ2-5; weak D call: TRBD1 (5 bases). The germline V gene encodes CDR1 MDHEN and CDR2 SYDVKM. CDR3 size: 13 residues. V was shortened by 6 bases and J by 1 base, with 9 bases between the two germline ends. CDR3 nucleotides: TGTGCCAGCAGCTGGGGCGGCCAAGAGACCCAGTACTTC. This gives the protein CASSWGGQETQYF.

This clone turned up a few times. CDR3 loop: CASRTGTSSNYGYTF. The DNA for the CDR3 is TGTGCCAGCAGGACAGGGACCTCTTCTAACTATGGCTACACCTTC. This sequence joins TRBV6-5 and TRBJ1-2, with 7 bases identical to TRBD1. Unmatched junction bases numbered 7, after V lost 6 bases and J lost 0 bases. The CDR3 covers 15 residues. Germline CDR1 MNHEY, CDR2 SVGAGI.

J is TRBJ2-7 and V is TRBV7-2, with D unresolved. The CDR3 loop spans 15 amino acids. With 1 base removed from V and 0 bases from J, the gap between germline ends came to 10 bases. Germline V lookup: CDR1 SGHTA, CDR2 FQGNSA. CDR3 nucleotide sequence: TGTGCCAGCAGCTTAGATGGCGGTAGCTCCTACGAGCAGTACTTC. This codes for CASSLDGGSSYEQYF.

The chain employs TRBV4-3 and TRBJ1-2; a weak D match, TRBD1 (5 bases). Trimming cost V 4 bases and J 5 bases, with 17 bases left between them. CDR1 and CDR2 (germline): LGHNA, YSLEER. The CDR3 extends over 15 amino acids. The DNA of the CDR3 is TGCGCCAGCAGCCGAAAAGACGGGGGAATATATGGCTACACCTTC. Translation: CASSRKDGGIYGYTF.

The chain couples TRBV5-4 to TRBJ1-2, with TRBD1 matching 8 bases. J was trimmed by 8 bases and V by 10 bases; bases with no gene match: 16. CDR3 size: 14 residues. The germline V gene has CDR1 SGHNT and CDR2 YYREEE (reference sequence). CDR3 in DNA: TGTGCCTGGGGGGCAACCGGACAGGGAAGCGGCTACACCTTC. Translating gives CAWGATGQGSGYTF.

This chain links TRBV9 with TRBJ2-1; 10 bases line up with TRBD2. This CDR3 has 15 residues. V dropped 1 base and J dropped 7; count of bases not matched to a gene: 5. From germline, CDR1 is SGDLS and CDR2 YYNGEE. The chain's CDR3 is CASSVTSGIVNEQFF. For the CDR3, the DNA is TGTGCCAGCAGCGTAACTAGCGGGATTGTAAATGAGCAGTTCTTC.

CDR3 sequence reads: CASSQGLAGVGAQYF. CDR3 in DNA: TGTGCCAGCAGCCAAGGACTAGCGGGCGTGGGGGCCCAGTACTTC. The V and J genes are TRBV3-1 (or the pseudogene TRBV3-2) and TRBJ2-5, with 10 positions matching TRBD2. This CDR3 is built from 15 residues. After removal of 1 base from V and 9 bases from J, the junction contained 8 bases not matched to a gene. CDR1 and CDR2 from the germline V gene are LGHDT and YNNKEL (reference sequence).

This clone showed up just a few times. The CDR3 coding sequence is TGTGCCAGCAGCCTTCTATCTGGACAGGGGCCGGCTTCCAACAATGAGCAGTTCTTC. Amino acid sequence: CASSLLSGQGPASNNEQFF. The J gene is TRBJ2-1, the V gene TRBV3-1 (or the pseudogene TRBV3-2), with 9 positions matching TRBD1. Germline V CDR1 and CDR2: LGHDT, YNNKEL (reference sequence). CDR3 length equals 19 residues. Losses at the gene ends were 4 bases for V and 5 bases for J; bases not matched to a gene: 18.

The genes are TRBV10-3 and TRBJ2-2; possible D gene TRBD2, 6 bases. There are 15 residues in the CDR3. Trimming left V 5 bases short and J 4 bases short, with 14 bases between. Germline assignment: CDR1 ENHRY and CDR2 SYGVKD. The CDR3 coding sequence is TGTGCCATCAGTCCGGCGGGCGGGGCCACCGGGGAGCTGTTTTTT. Encoded protein: CAISPAGGATGELFF.

V is TRBV11-2 and J is TRBJ1-5, with 10 positions matching TRBD1. Trimming removed 0 bases from V and 0 bases from J; junction bases left unmatched: 8. Germline V CDR1 and CDR2: SGHAT, FQNNGV. This CDR3 has 19 amino acids. The CDR3, as DNA: TGTGCCAGCAGCTTAGATCGCCGGGACAGGGGTTATAGCAATCAGCCCCAGCATTTT. Translation gives CASSLDRRDRGYSNQPQHF.

The chain joins TRBV5-6 to TRBJ2-7; D possibly corresponds to TRBD2 (5 bases). V was cut by 1 base and J by 3 bases, with 17 bases left in between. The CDR3 loop spans 16 amino acids. Germline values: CDR1 SGHDT, CDR2 YYEEEE. The CDR3 nucleotides read TGTGCCAGCAGCTTGCCCCCACTAGTTGCAGGCTACGAGCAGTACTTC. Its protein product is CASSLPPLVAGYEQYF.

The chain has TRBV18 and TRBJ2-7; D unresolved. The germline CDR1 and CDR2 sequences are KGHSH and LQKENI. The ends were cut back, 1 base at V and 1 base at J, with 8 bases in the middle. The length of the CDR3 is 14 residues. The CDR3 reads CASSPRGRSYEQYF. Here the CDR3 DNA reads TGTGCCAGCTCACCACGAGGCAGATCCTACGAGCAGTACTTC.

V and J are TRBV7-9 and TRBJ2-4; weak D call: TRBD1 (6 bases). Germline CDR1 is SEHNR and CDR2 is FQNEAQ (reference sequence). V lost 5 bases to trimming and J lost 0 bases, with 11 bases between them. This CDR3 spans 15 amino acids. CDR3 in DNA: TGTGCCAGCAGCAGACAGGAACTAGCCAAAAACATTCAGTACTTC. Its translation is CASSRQELAKNIQYF.

This clone has only a few counts. This sequence joins TRBV5-5 and TRBJ1-2; D ambiguous. Germline CDR1 is SGHKS and CDR2 is YYEKEE (reference sequence). The CDR3 consists of 13 residues. Trimming left V 4 bases short and J 8 bases short, with 15 bases between. The CDR3 DNA follows: TGTGCCAGCAGCGTGCGTGACTTCCTGGGCTACACCTTC. It encodes CASSVRDFLGYTF.